The rows below give T cell receptor beta chains drawn from one sample of a study of blood T cell repertoires in COVID-19. Method: immunoSEQ multiplex PCR; TCRdb's copy keeps in-frame clones and lacks some. The repertoire holds fewer than 200,000 clones, with 85% to 90% as singletons. The specimen was peripheral blood. These receptors all stem from a man between 45 and 60 years old who had recovered from COVID-19. Both conserved end residues are part of each CDR3. D genes are given only for firm matches. Expanded clones are given a class, and other clones once, few, many or no size at all.

15,TRBD2,TRBJ2-3,TRBV2,-,CALDGSGGAADTQYF,TGTGCCCTTGATGGGAGCGGGGGGGCAGCAGATACGCAGTATTTT
16,TRBD2,TRBJ2-1,TRBV29-1,few,CSVDTTSGRSYNEQFF,TGCAGCGTTGATACCACTAGCGGGAGGTCCTACAATGAGCAGTTCTTC
15,TRBD2,TRBJ2-7,TRBV27,-,CASRYGTSGRYEQYF,TGTGCCAGCAGATACGGGACTAGCGGGCGCTACGAGCAGTACTTC
20,TRBD1,TRBJ2-6,TRBV12-5,few,CASAPFRTGLSPSGANVLTF,TGTGCTAGTGCCCCTTTTAGGACAGGGCTATCCCCCTCTGGGGCCAACGTCCTGACTTTC
12,TRBD1,TRBJ1-1,TRBV5-1,-,CASSLGQGEAFF,TGCGCCAGCAGCTTGGGACAGGGTGAAGCTTTCTTT
16,TRBD2,TRBJ2-7,TRBV6-5,-,CASSLAPGTNSYEQYF,TGTGCCAGCAGTTTGGCGCCCGGGACTAACTCCTACGAGCAGTACTTC
14,-,TRBJ2-7,TRBV18,-,CASSPGSQAGEQYF,TGTGCCAGCTCACCTGGATCCCAGGCGGGTGAGCAGTACTTC
14,TRBD2,TRBJ2-3,TRBV30,-,CAWSAGTNTDTQYF,TGTGCCTGGAGTGCCGGGACTAACACAGATACGCAGTATTTT
15,TRBD1,TRBJ1-2,TRBV3-1/TRBV3-2,-,CASSYDRVYNYGYTF,TGTGCCAGCAGCTACGACAGGGTGTACAACTATGGCTACACCTTC
12,-,TRBJ1-2,TRBV4-3,few,CASSQANGGYTF,TGCGCCAGCAGCCAAGCTAACGGTGGCTACACCTTC
15,-,TRBJ2-3,TRBV27,once,CASSLNGGGPDTQYF,TGTGCCAGCAGTCTAAATGGGGGGGGCCCAGATACGCAGTATTTT
14,-,TRBJ1-2,TRBV2,-,CASSEVMGARGDTF,TGTGCCAGCAGTGAAGTTATGGGGGCCCGCGGAGACACCTTC
14,-,TRBJ1-3,TRBV10-3,-,CAISQGLSGNTIYF,TGTGCCATCAGTCAGGGTCTATCTGGAAACACCATATATTTT
15,-,TRBJ2-1,TRBV7-3,-,CASSSLGGQTNEQFF,TGTGCCAGCAGCTCTCTCGGGGGGCAGACTAATGAGCAGTTCTTC
19,-,TRBJ2-1,TRBV6-1,few,CASSERIIAATSSYNEQFF,TGTGCCAGCAGTGAGAGGATAATAGCGGCTACGAGCTCCTACAATGAGCAGTTCTTC
15,TRBD2,TRBJ2-2,TRBV5-1,-,CASTSGGALTGELFF,TGCGCCAGCACCAGCGGGGGGGCCTTAACCGGGGAGCTGTTTTTT
14,TRBD2,TRBJ2-1,TRBV6-1,-,CASSDNGGAVGRFF,TGTGCCAGCAGTGATAACGGGGGGGCCGTGGGGCGGTTCTTC
16,TRBD1,TRBJ1-1,TRBV5-4,-,CASSSLGGIVGTEAFF,TGTGCCAGCAGCTCTTTAGGGGGCATTGTGGGCACTGAAGCTTTCTTT
14,TRBD1,TRBJ2-5,TRBV5-6,-,CASRVGTVQETQYF,TGTGCCAGCAGAGTAGGGACAGTCCAAGAGACCCAGTACTTC
17,TRBD1,TRBJ2-7,TRBV2,-,CASSEILTGGNFYEQYF,TGTGCCAGCAGTGAGATCCTGACAGGGGGCAACTTCTACGAGCAGTACTTC
15,TRBD1,TRBJ2-5,TRBV11-2,-,CASSLPGQGGGTQYF,TGTGCCAGCAGCTTACCGGGACAGGGAGGTGGGACCCAGTACTTC
14,-,TRBJ1-5,TRBV18,once,CASSPSVGNQPQHF,TGTGCCAGCTCACCCTCGGTGGGCAATCAGCCCCAGCATTTT
18,TRBD2,TRBJ2-7,TRBV7-2,-,CASSLGLAGGKGGYEQYF,TGTGCCAGCAGCTTAGGTCTAGCGGGAGGTAAGGGGGGCTACGAGCAGTACTTC
13,-,TRBJ2-7,TRBV2,few,CASSVQGTYEQYF,TGTGCCAGCAGTGTACAGGGTACCTACGAGCAGTACTTC
13,-,TRBJ1-1,TRBV25-1,-,CASSDRVNTEAFF,TGTGCCAGCAGTGACAGGGTTAACACTGAAGCTTTCTTT
14,-,TRBJ1-3,TRBV27,-,CASSTTGPGNTIYF,TGTGCCAGCAGTACAACAGGGCCCGGAAACACCATATATTTT
14,-,TRBJ2-3,TRBV28,-,CASSPSGPGATQYF,TGTGCCAGCAGTCCCAGCGGGCCCGGGGCTACGCAGTATTTT
14,-,TRBJ2-5,TRBV5-6,-,CASSFGGRQETQYF,TGTGCCAGCAGCTTCGGGGGGCGGCAAGAGACCCAGTACTTC
14,-,TRBJ1-5,TRBV6-5,few,CASSYRRGNQPQHF,TGTGCCAGCAGTTACCGCCGGGGAAATCAGCCCCAGCATTTT
17,TRBD1,TRBJ1-4,TRBV5-1,-,CASSPGTGPATNEKLFF,TGCGCCAGCAGCCCTGGGACAGGGCCTGCAACTAATGAAAAACTGTTTTTT
12,-,TRBJ1-5,TRBV7-9,-,CASSLGGQPQHF,TGTGCCAGCAGCTTAGGCGGTCAGCCCCAGCATTTT
14,-,TRBJ2-1,TRBV6-2/TRBV6-3,-,CASSTGVGGNEQFF,TGTGCCAGCAGCACAGGGGTAGGGGGGAATGAGCAGTTCTTC
14,-,TRBJ1-1,TRBV6-5,-,CASSYPTANTEAFF,TGTGCCAGCAGTTACCCGACAGCGAACACTGAAGCTTTCTTT
17,-,TRBJ2-6,TRBV19,-,CASSPSLRASGANVLTF,TGTGCCAGTAGTCCCTCCCTGAGAGCCTCTGGGGCCAACGTCCTGACTTTC
15,TRBD2,TRBJ2-1,TRBV6-5,-,CASKGRGVSYNEQFF,TGTGCCAGCAAAGGGCGGGGGGTCTCCTACAATGAGCAGTTCTTC
16,-,TRBJ2-2,TRBV6-5,-,CASSYSTGFYTGELFF,TGTGCCAGCAGTTACTCAACAGGGTTCTACACCGGGGAGCTGTTTTTT
16,-,TRBJ2-2,TRBV10-1,-,CASSESTVARTGELFF,TGCGCCAGCAGTGAGTCGACAGTGGCGAGGACCGGGGAGCTGTTTTTT
13,-,TRBJ1-1,TRBV2,once,CASRGGGNTEAFF,TGTGCCAGCAGGGGCGGAGGAAACACTGAAGCTTTCTTT
14,-,TRBJ2-3,TRBV9,-,CASSVEEGRDTQYF,TGTGCCAGCAGCGTAGAGGAGGGGCGGGATACGCAGTATTTT